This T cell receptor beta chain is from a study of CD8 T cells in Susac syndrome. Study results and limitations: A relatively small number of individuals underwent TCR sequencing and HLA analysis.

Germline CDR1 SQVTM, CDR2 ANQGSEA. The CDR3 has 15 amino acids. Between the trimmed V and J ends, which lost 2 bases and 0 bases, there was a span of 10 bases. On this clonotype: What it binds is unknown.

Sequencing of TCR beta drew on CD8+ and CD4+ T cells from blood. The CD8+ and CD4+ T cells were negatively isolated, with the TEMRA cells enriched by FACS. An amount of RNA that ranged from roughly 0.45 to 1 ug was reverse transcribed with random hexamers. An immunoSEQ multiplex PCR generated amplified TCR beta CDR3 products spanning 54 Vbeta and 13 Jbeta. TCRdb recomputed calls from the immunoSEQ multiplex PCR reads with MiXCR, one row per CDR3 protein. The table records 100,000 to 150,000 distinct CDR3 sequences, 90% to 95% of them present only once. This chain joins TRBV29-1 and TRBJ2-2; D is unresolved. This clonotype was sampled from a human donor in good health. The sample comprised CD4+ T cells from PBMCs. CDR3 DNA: TGCAGCGTTGAATCGAGTAGACCGAACACCGGGGAGCTGTTTTTT. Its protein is CSVESSRPNTGELFF.